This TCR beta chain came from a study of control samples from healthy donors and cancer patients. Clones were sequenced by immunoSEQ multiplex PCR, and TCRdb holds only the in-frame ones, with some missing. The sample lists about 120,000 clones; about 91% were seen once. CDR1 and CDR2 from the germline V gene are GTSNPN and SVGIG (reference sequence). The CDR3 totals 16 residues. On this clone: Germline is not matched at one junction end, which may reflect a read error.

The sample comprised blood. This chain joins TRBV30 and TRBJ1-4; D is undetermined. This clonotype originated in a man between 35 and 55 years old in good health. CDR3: CSWSEGADSTNEKLFF. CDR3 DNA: TGTTCCTGGAGTGAGGGAGCAGATTCAACTAATGAAAAACTGTTTTTT.